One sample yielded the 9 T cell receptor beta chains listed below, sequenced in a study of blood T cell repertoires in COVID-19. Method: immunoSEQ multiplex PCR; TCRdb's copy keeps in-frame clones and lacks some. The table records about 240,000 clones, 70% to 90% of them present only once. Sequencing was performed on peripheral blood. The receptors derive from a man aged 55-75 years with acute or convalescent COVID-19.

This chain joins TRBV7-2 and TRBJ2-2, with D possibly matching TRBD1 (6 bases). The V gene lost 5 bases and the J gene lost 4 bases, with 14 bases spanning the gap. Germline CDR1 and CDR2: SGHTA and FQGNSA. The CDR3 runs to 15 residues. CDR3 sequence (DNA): TGTGCCAGCAGCCCCCTCAGACAGGCCACCGGGGAGCTGTTTTTT. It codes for CASSPLRQATGELFF. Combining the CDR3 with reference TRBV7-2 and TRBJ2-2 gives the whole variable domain GAGVSQSPSNKVTEKGKDVELRCDPISGHTALYWYRQSLGQGLEFLIYFQGNSAPDKSGLPSDRFSAERTGGSVSTLTIQRTQQEDSAVYLCASSPLRQATGELFFGEGSRLTVL.

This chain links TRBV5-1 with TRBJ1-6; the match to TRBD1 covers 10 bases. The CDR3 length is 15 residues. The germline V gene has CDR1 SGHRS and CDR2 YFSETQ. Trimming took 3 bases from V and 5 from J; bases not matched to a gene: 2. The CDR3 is CASSSGQGDNSPLHF. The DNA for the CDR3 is TGCGCCAGCAGCTCCGGACAGGGGGATAATTCACCCCTCCACTTT.

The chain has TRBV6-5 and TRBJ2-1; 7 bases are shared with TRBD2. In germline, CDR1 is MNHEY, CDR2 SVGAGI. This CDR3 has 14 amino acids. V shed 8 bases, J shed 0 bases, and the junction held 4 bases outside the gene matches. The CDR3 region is CASARDYSYNEQFF. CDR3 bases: TGTGCCAGCGCACGGGACTACTCCTACAATGAGCAGTTCTTC.

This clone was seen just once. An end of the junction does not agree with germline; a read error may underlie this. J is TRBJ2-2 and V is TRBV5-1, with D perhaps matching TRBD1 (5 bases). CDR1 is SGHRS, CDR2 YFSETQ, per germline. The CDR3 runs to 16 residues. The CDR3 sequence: CASTDGAGLNAGELFF. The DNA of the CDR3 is TGCGCCAGCACCGATGGGGCAGGGCTGAACGCCGGGGAGCTGTTTTTT.

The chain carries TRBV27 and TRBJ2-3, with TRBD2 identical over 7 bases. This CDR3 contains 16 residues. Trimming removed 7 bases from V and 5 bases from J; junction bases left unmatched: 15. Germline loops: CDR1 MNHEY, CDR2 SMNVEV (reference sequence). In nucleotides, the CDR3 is TGTGCCAGCACTCAGGACGGAGTAGCGGGCAGAGATACGCAGTATTTT. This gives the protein CASTQDGVAGRDTQYF.

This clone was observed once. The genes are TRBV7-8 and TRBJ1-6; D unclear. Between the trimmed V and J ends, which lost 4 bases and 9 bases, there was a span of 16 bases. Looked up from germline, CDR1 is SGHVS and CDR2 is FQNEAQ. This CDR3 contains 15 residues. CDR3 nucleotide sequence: TGTGCCAGCAGCTACCAGACGGGGAAGGGTTCACCCCTCCACTTT. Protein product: CASSYQTGKGSPLHF.

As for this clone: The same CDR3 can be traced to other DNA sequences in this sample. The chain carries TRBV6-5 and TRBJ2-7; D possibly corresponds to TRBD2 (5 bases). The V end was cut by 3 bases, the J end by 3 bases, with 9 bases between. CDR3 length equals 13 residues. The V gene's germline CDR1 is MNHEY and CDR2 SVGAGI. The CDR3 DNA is TGTGCCAGCAGTTATCGCCGGGGCTACGAGCAGTACTTC. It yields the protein CASSYRRGYEQYF.

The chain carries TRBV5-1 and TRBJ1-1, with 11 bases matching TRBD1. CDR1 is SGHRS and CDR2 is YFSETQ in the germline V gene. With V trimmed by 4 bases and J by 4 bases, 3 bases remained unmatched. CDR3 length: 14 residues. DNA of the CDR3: TGCGCCAGCAGCCCAGGACAGGGGGCCACTGAAGCTTTCTTT. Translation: CASSPGQGATEAFF.

The CDR3 nucleotides are TGTGCCAGCAGTTCGGGAGGGTTCCACTATGGCTACACCTTC. It specifies CASSSGGFHYGYTF. This rearrangement joins TRBV6-5 to TRBJ1-2, with unresolved D. CDR1 is MNHEY, CDR2 SVGAGI, per germline. The CDR3 is made up of 14 amino acids. Deletions cut 4 bases from V and 3 bases from J, with 12 bases between.